A single sample gave rise to the 14 T cell receptor beta chains below, sequenced in a study of blood T cell repertoires in COVID-19. The assay was immunoSEQ multiplex PCR, and TCRdb's table has in-frame clones only and misses some. The sample lists 60,000 or so clones; approximately 89% were seen once. Source material: peripheral blood. Receptors were obtained from an older woman with active COVID-19.

The rearrangement links TRBV18 to TRBJ1-1; D gene uncertain. CDR1 is KGHSH and CDR2 is LQKENI in the germline V gene. This CDR3 contains 13 residues. The V gene lost 0 bases and the J gene lost 5 bases, with 7 bases spanning the gap. The CDR3 nucleotides are TGTGCCAGCTCACCACCGTCGGGGACTGAAGCTTTCTTT. Translating gives CASSPPSGTEAFF.

This chain connects TRBV4-1 to TRBJ2-7; D possibly corresponds to TRBD2 (6 bases). Trimming cost V 1 base and J 4 bases, with 14 bases left between them. CDR3 size: 15 residues. Germline V gives CDR1 MGHRA, CDR2 YSYEKL. CDR3 amino acids: CASSQGDSWDYEQYF. CDR3 coding DNA: TGCGCCAGCAGCCAAGGGGACTCCTGGGATTACGAGCAGTACTTC.

The gene calls are TRBV10-3 and TRBJ2-5; a possible D gene is TRBD1 (5 bases). Germline V gene lookup returns CDR1 ENHRY and CDR2 SYGVKD. V was cut by 8 bases and J by 3 bases, with 13 bases left in between. The CDR3 runs to 13 residues. The CDR3 protein is CAIGGRAEETQYF. Here the CDR3 DNA reads TGTGCCATCGGCGGCAGGGCTGAAGAGACCCAGTACTTC.

V gene TRBV30 combines with J gene TRBJ1-1; D remains ambiguous. This CDR3 region has 12 residues. Germline V gives CDR1 GTSNPN, CDR2 SVGIG (reference sequence). The V gene lost 3 bases and the J gene lost 1 base, with 6 bases spanning the gap. The CDR3 DNA is TGTGCCTGGAGAAGAGGGAACACTGAAGCTTTCTTT. Translation gives CAWRRGNTEAFF. Based on the CDR3 plus reference TRBV30 and TRBJ1-1, the full variable domain is SQTIHQWPATLVQPVGSPLSLECTVEGTSNPNLYWYRQAAGRGLQLLFYSVGIGQISSEVPQNLSASRPQDRQFILSSKKLLLSDSGFYLCAWRRGNTEAFFGQGTRLTVV.

The chain carries TRBV3-1 (or the pseudogene TRBV3-2) and TRBJ2-5; 9 bases map to TRBD2. This CDR3 is built from 13 residues. The V gene's germline CDR1 is LGHDT and CDR2 YNNKEL (reference sequence). The J segment lost 3 bases and the V segment lost 4 bases, leaving 0 bases of the junction unmatched. CDR3 coding DNA: TGTGCCAGCAGCCGGACTAGCGAAGAGACCCAGTACTTC. Translating gives CASSRTSEETQYF.

This clone has only one observation. Other DNA sequences from this sample encode an identical CDR3 as well. The chain combines TRBV11-2 with TRBJ1-2, with 7 bases aligning to TRBD1. V dropped 2 bases and J dropped 0; count of bases not matched to a gene: 3. There are 15 residues in the CDR3. Germline CDR1 is SGHAT and CDR2 is FQNNGV. CDR3 nucleotides: TGTGCCAGCAGCTTACGAGGGGGCGCTAACTATGGCTACACCTTC. This codes for CASSLRGGANYGYTF.

The V and J genes are TRBV5-1 and TRBJ2-2; weak D call: TRBD2 (6 bases). The V gene lost 0 bases and the J gene lost 6 bases, with 12 bases spanning the gap. This CDR3 spans 15 amino acids. Germline CDR1 reads SGHRS; CDR2 reads YFSETQ. The CDR3 sequence: CASSLVVTGAGELFF. The CDR3 nucleotides are TGCGCCAGCAGCTTGGTTGTTACGGGGGCCGGGGAGCTGTTTTTT.

The rearrangement joins TRBV19 to TRBJ1-5; 9 nucleotides agree with TRBD1. Germline V gene sequence: CDR1 LNHDA, CDR2 SQIVND (reference sequence). The trim removed 6 bases at V and 5 bases at J, leaving 2 bases unmatched. CDR3 length: 13 residues. The CDR3 region is CASSWDRDQPQHF. For the CDR3, the DNA is TGTGCCAGTAGCTGGGACAGGGATCAGCCCCAGCATTTT.

The sample holds one count of this clone. The chain uses TRBV7-8 and TRBJ2-5; 7 nucleotides match TRBD1. CDR3 size: 16 residues. Per the germline V gene, CDR1 is SGHVS and CDR2 is FQNEAQ. Trimming cost V 1 base and J 2 bases; bases outside gene matches: 7. The CDR3 protein is CASSLVPRTGQETQYF. CDR3 sequence (DNA): TGTGCCAGCAGCTTAGTTCCACGGACAGGACAAGAGACCCAGTACTTC.

The rearrangement uses TRBV7-2 and TRBJ2-1, with TRBD2 identical over 9 bases. Trimming cost V 3 bases and J 7 bases; bases outside gene matches: 13. CDR1 SGHTA and CDR2 FQGNSA come from the germline V gene. This CDR3 has 17 amino acids. The CDR3 reads CASSLSLRGGGGNEQFF. The CDR3, as DNA: TGTGCCAGCAGCTTGAGTCTTCGTGGCGGGGGGGGGAATGAGCAGTTCTTC.

This clone was found once. The CDR3 reads CASSEGGAGGFFYGYTF. Here the CDR3 DNA reads TGTGCCAGCAGTGAAGGGGGGGCAGGGGGTTTCTTCTATGGCTACACCTTC. V and J are TRBV6-1 and TRBJ1-2; 7 bases are a match to TRBD1. Per the germline V gene, CDR1 is MNHNS and CDR2 is SASEGT. The V segment lost 1 base and the J segment 4 bases; nucleotides outside the gene matches: 12. This CDR3 is 17 amino acids long.

The chain has TRBV3-1 (or the pseudogene TRBV3-2) and TRBJ1-1; 7 bases align to TRBD1. V shed 1 base and J 10 bases; nucleotides not matched to a gene: 6. Germline assignment: CDR1 LGHDT and CDR2 YNNKEL (reference sequence). CDR3 length equals 13 residues. CDR3: CASSQVAGGIAFF. In DNA form, the CDR3 reads TGTGCCAGCAGCCAAGTGGCAGGGGGGATAGCTTTCTTT.

The rearrangement uses TRBV11-2 and TRBJ1-1; 8 nucleotides match TRBD1. V shed 7 bases and J 0 bases; nucleotides not matched to a gene: 4. Per the germline V gene, CDR1 is SGHAT and CDR2 is FQNNGV. This CDR3 contains 14 residues. CDR3 in amino acids: CASNRQGLNTEAFF. The CDR3 bases are TGTGCCAGCAACCGACAGGGGTTGAACACTGAAGCTTTCTTT.

Written as DNA, the CDR3 is TGTGCCAGCAGTCTTTTTGTTAGCGGGGGGGCCCCCGGGGAGCTGTTTTTT. This codes for CASSLFVSGGAPGELFF. This chain joins TRBV27 and TRBJ2-2, with 11 bases aligning to TRBD2. The V and J ends lost 5 bases and 6 bases, in that order; junction bases with no gene match: 11. Germline V gene sequence: CDR1 MNHEY, CDR2 SMNVEV (reference sequence). The CDR3 consists of 17 residues.